A single sample gave rise to the 9 T cell receptor beta chains below, sequenced in a study of blood T cell repertoires in COVID-19. The table came from immunoSEQ multiplex PCR; TCRdb's copy has only in-frame clones and leaves some out. The profile shows over 300,000 clones, approximately 88% of them singletons. Sequences were obtained from PBMCs or T cells enriched from blood (not recorded which). Source of these receptors: a woman aged 25 to 39 with acute COVID-19.

The chain is built from TRBV5-1 and TRBJ2-7, with TRBD2 identical over 8 bases. Germline V lookup: CDR1 SGHRS, CDR2 YFSETQ. The CDR3 consists of 15 residues. J gave up 2 bases and V 3 bases, and 7 bases lay outside the gene matches. The CDR3 DNA reads TGCGCCAGCAGCTGGAGTAGCGGGACTACCTACGAGCAGTACTTC. Residues: CASSWSSGTTYEQYF.

The gene calls are TRBV19 and TRBJ1-2; 8 nucleotides match TRBD1. This CDR3 spans 11 amino acids. Germline CDR1 is LNHDA and CDR2 is SQIVND (reference sequence). V shed 9 bases, J shed 6 bases, and the junction held 3 bases outside the gene matches. CDR3 sequence: CARGQENGYTF. For the CDR3, the DNA is TGTGCCAGGGGACAGGAGAATGGCTACACCTTC.

The V call is TRBV7-3, the J call TRBJ2-1; 11 bases line up with TRBD2. V trimming: 1 base; J trimming: 9 bases; junction bases outside the gene matches: 11. Germline loops: CDR1 SGHTA, CDR2 FQGTGA. The length of the CDR3 is 17 residues. The CDR3 sequence is CASSLMDFTSGGGEQFF. As DNA, the CDR3 is TGTGCCAGCAGCTTAATGGATTTTACTAGCGGGGGTGGTGAGCAGTTCTTC.

This chain uses TRBV6-6 with TRBJ2-2; 8 bases fit TRBD1. V was clipped by 5 bases and J by 5 bases; unmatched bases: 13. Germline V gene sequence: CDR1 MNHNY, CDR2 SVGAGI (reference sequence). There are 17 residues in the CDR3. The CDR3 region is CASSRRLFTGGTGELFF. Here the CDR3 DNA reads TGTGCCAGCAGTCGCAGACTTTTCACAGGGGGGACCGGGGAGCTGTTTTTT.

The V call is TRBV5-1, the J call TRBJ1-2; D is unclear. CDR3 length: 13 residues. Germline values: CDR1 SGHRS, CDR2 YFSETQ. The ends were cut back, 0 bases at V and 8 bases at J, with 11 bases in the middle. The CDR3 sequence is CASSLDGQAGYTF. The CDR3 nucleotides read TGCGCCAGCAGCTTGGATGGGCAGGCCGGCTACACCTTC.

This chain uses TRBV5-6 with TRBJ2-1, with D tentatively TRBD1 (5 bases). V was pared by 10 bases and J by 5 bases, with 16 bases between. CDR1 and CDR2 (germline): SGHDT, YYEEEE. The CDR3 spans 13 residues. CDR3 residues: CASGLVGHNEQFF. The CDR3 DNA reads TGTGCCTCAGGGCTAGTGGGCCACAATGAGCAGTTCTTC.

V is TRBV6-5 and J is TRBJ1-2, with D unclear. V dropped 4 bases and J dropped 4 bases, with 13 bases sitting between them. Per the germline V gene, CDR1 is MNHEY and CDR2 is SVGAGI. The CDR3 runs 14 residues. The DNA of the CDR3 is TGTGCCAGCAGTTGGGCCCCGGAGGGCTATGGCTACACCTTC. Amino acids: CASSWAPEGYGYTF.

The J gene is TRBJ1-6, the V gene TRBV7-2, with D uncertain. Germline lookup yields CDR1 SGHTA and CDR2 FQGNSA. V was cut by 5 bases and J by 0 bases, with 17 bases left in between. This CDR3 is 18 amino acids long. The CDR3 here is CASSPTSAAGSYNSPLHF. In DNA form, the CDR3 reads TGTGCCAGCAGCCCGACTTCAGCCGCGGGCTCCTATAATTCACCCCTCCACTTT.

V is TRBV9 and J is TRBJ2-2, with D hard to call. V lost 2 bases and J lost 13, with 9 bases in between. The CDR3 loop spans 11 amino acids. Germline V lookup: CDR1 SGDLS, CDR2 YYNGEE. The DNA of the CDR3 is TGTGCCAGCAGCGTTCCCCCGGGGCTGTTTTTT. Its translation: CASSVPPGLFF.